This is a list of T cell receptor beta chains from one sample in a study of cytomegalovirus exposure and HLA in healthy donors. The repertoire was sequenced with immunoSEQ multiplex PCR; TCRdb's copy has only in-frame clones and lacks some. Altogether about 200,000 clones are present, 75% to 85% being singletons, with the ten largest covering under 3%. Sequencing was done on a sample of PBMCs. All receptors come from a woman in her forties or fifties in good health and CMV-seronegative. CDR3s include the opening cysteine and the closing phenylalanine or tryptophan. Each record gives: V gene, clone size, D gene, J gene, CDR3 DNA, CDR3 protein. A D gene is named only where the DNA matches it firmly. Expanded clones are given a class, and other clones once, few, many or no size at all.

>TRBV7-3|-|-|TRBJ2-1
TGTGCCAGCAGCTTAGAGGGGGGCGGGAGATACAATGAGCAGTTCTTC
CASSLEGGGRYNEQFF
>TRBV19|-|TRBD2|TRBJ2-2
TGTGCCAGTAGTAGGGTAGCGGGAGGGTACACCGGGGAGCTGTTTTTT
CASSRVAGGYTGELFF
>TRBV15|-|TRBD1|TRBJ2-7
TGTGCCACCAGCAGAAATACTCCGGGACAGGGGGCTTCCTACGAGCAGTACTTC
CATSRNTPGQGASYEQYF
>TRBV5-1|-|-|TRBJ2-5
TGCGCCAGCAGCTTGGACCGGGACACGGGCCGAGAGCAGTACTTC
CASSLDRDTGREQYF
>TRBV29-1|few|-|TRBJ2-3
TGCAGCGGAGGAGCGGCTTTCACAGATACGCAGTATTTT
CSGGAAFTDTQYF
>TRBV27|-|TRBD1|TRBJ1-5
TGTGCCAGCAGAGAGACAGGGCTAAGCAATCAGCCCCAGCATTTT
CASRETGLSNQPQHF
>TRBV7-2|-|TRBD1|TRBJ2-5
TGTGCCAGCAGCTTAGCAGGGGGCGGGGAGACCCAGTACTTC
CASSLAGGGETQYF
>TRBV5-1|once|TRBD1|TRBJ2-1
TGCGCCAGCAGCTTGCTTAATGTCGGGACAGGGATCCAAAAGAGTGGTAGAAGGTACGATGAGCAGTTCTTC
CASSLLNVGTGIQKSGRRYDEQFF
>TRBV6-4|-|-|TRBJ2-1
TGTGCCAGCAGTGACTCAAAGGGAGTGTACAATGAGCAGTTCTTC
CASSDSKGVYNEQFF
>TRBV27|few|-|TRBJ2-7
TGTGCCAGCAGTTCCCGAGACAGAGTCTACGAGCAGTACTTC
CASSSRDRVYEQYF
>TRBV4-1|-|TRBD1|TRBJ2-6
TGCGCCAGCAGCCAAGATTACAGGGGATTCTCTGGGGCCAACGTCCTGACTTTC
CASSQDYRGFSGANVLTF
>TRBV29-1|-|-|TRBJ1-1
TGCAGCGTTGAAGACAGAGAACTGCTTGAGGCAAACACTGAAGCTTTCTTT
CSVEDRELLEANTEAFF
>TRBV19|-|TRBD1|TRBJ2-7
TGTGCCAGTAGTAGAGGGACAGGTCTCTACGAGCAGTACTTC
CASSRGTGLYEQYF
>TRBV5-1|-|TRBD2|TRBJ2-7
TGCGCCAGCAGCCCTCGGGAGGGGCTTACCCCCTACGAGCAGTACTTC
CASSPREGLTPYEQYF
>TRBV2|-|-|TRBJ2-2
TGTGCCAGCAGCGCTTGGGACATCGGGGAGCTGTTTTTT
CASSAWDIGELFF
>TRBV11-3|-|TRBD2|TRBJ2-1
TGTGCCAGCAGCCTAGCGGGAGGAGGGAATGAGCAGTTCTTC
CASSLAGGGNEQFF
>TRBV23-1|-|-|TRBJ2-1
TGCGCCAGCAGTCAATCGAGGCAGGGGGGCCTAGCGCGGGAATACTCCTACAATGAGCAGTTCTTC
CASSQSRQGGLAREYSYNEQFF
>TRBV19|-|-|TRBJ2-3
TGTGCCAGTAGTATAGGGAAACTAGACGGTGCAGATACGCAGTATTTT
CASSIGKLDGADTQYF
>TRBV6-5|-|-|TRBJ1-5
TGTGCCGGAGGACAGAGCAATCAGCCCCAGCATTTT
CAGGQSNQPQHF
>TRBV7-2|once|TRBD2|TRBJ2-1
TGTGCCAGCAGTCGACTAGCGGGAGTAGATGAGCAGTTCTTC
CASSRLAGVDEQFF
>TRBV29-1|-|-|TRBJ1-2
TGCAGCGTTGAAGAGGAGGGGACGAGGGGCTACACCTTC
CSVEEEGTRGYTF
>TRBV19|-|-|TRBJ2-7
TGTGCCAGTAGTATTTCACTTCTCAGGGTTTACGAGCAGTACTTC
CASSISLLRVYEQYF